The 20 T cell receptor beta chains reported below all come from one sample, sequenced in a study of T cells after yellow fever vaccination. One entry per CDR3 protein, called by TCRdb with MiXCR from the 5' RACE reads. This table has approximately 96,000 distinct CDR3 sequences, over 8% appearing once. Sequenced material: CD8+ T cells not binding an NS4B(214-222) dextramer, sorted from PBMCs, taken less than 16 days after the first yellow fever vaccination. The receptors derive from a man between 18 and 35 years old who received the YFV17D yellow fever vaccine.

This sequence joins TRBV20-1 and TRBJ2-1; TRBD1 matches 9 bases. The CDR3 contains 16 residues. J lost 6 bases, V lost 5 bases, and 14 bases had no gene match. Germline CDR1 reads DFQATT; CDR2 reads SNEGSKA (reference sequence). The CDR3 sequence is CSAPTPGTGHFNEQFF. CDR3 bases: TGCAGTGCTCCCACTCCCGGGACAGGGCACTTCAATGAGCAGTTCTTC.

This clonotype was picked up many times. The chain combines TRBV6-5 with TRBJ1-3; D is undetermined. The CDR3 runs to 11 residues. Germline V gene data show CDR1 as MNHEY and CDR2 as SVGAGI. The V gene lost 7 bases and the J gene lost 2 bases, with 3 bases spanning the gap. Here the CDR3 DNA reads TGTGCCAGCAAGGCTGGAAACACCATATATTTT. Its protein is CASKAGNTIYF.

The chain joins TRBV20-1 to TRBJ1-1; D perhaps matches TRBD1 (6 bases). CDR3 length: 14 amino acids. CDR1 is DFQATT and CDR2 is SNEGSKA in the germline V gene (reference sequence). V lost 3 bases to trimming and J lost 0 bases, with 11 bases between them. The CDR3 loop reads CSARTGVMNTEAFF. CDR3 nucleotide sequence: TGCAGTGCTAGGACAGGAGTTATGAACACTGAAGCTTTCTTT.

This clonotype was seen repeatedly, ten times or more. CDR3 sequence (DNA): TGTGCCAGCAGCCCTCAGGGGTACACTGAAGCTTTCTTT. Translated: CASSPQGYTEAFF. The chain carries TRBV13 and TRBJ1-1; D might be TRBD1 (6 bases). Germline CDR1 PRHDT, CDR2 FYEKMQ (reference sequence). V gave up 5 bases and J gave up 3 bases, with 10 bases separating them. This CDR3 contains 13 residues.

This clonotype was counted only a few times. The chain employs TRBV14 and TRBJ2-7, with TRBD1 identical over 10 bases. The CDR3 runs to 15 residues. Germline assignment: CDR1 SGHDN and CDR2 FVKESK. Trimming removed 1 base from V and 3 bases from J; junction bases left unmatched: 3. The CDR3 reads CASSQARDRGYEQYF. CDR3 in DNA: TGTGCCAGCAGCCAAGCCCGGGACAGGGGCTACGAGCAGTACTTC.

The gene calls are TRBV7-2 and TRBJ1-2; D is ambiguous. Germline loops: CDR1 SGHTA, CDR2 FQGNSA. This CDR3 has 13 residues. The ends were cut back, 1 base at V and 4 bases at J, with 7 bases in the middle. Here the CDR3 DNA reads TGTGCCAGCAGCTTAGTAGAGGTCTATGGCTACACCTTC. This translates into CASSLVEVYGYTF. Together with reference TRBV7-2 and TRBJ1-2, the CDR3 gives the full variable domain: GAGVSQSPSNKVTEKGKDVELRCDPISGHTALYWYRQSLGQGLEFLIYFQGNSAPDKSGLPSDRFSAERTGGSVSTLTIQRTQQEDSAVYLCASSLVEVYGYTFGSGTRLTVV.

There are a few counts of this clonotype. V and J are TRBV9 and TRBJ2-7, with D maybe TRBD1 (6 bases). Germline V gives CDR1 SGDLS, CDR2 YYNGEE. The V end was cut by 4 bases, the J end by 4 bases, with 9 bases between. The CDR3 is 12 residues long. CDR3 bases: TGTGCCAGCAGCAGCAGGGGTTACGAGCAGTACTTC. Amino acid sequence: CASSSRGYEQYF.

This clonotype was counted only a few times. The chain couples TRBV7-3 to TRBJ2-7; D may be TRBD1 or TRBD2 (5 bases each). V gave up 1 base and J gave up 0 bases, with 10 bases separating them. Germline V gene lookup returns CDR1 SGHTA and CDR2 FQGTGA. The length of the CDR3 is 15 residues. The CDR3 DNA reads TGTGCCAGCAGCTTAAGTGGGGGACCCTCCTACGAGCAGTACTTC. It encodes CASSLSGGPSYEQYF.

The chain combines TRBV20-1 with TRBJ2-7; no reliable D call. V was pared by 3 bases and J by 1 base, with 7 bases between. The CDR3 is made up of 12 amino acids. CDR1 DFQATT and CDR2 SNEGSKA come from the germline V gene (reference sequence). The CDR3 DNA follows: TGCAGTGCTAGCTGGACGTCCTACGAGCAGTACTTC. It yields the protein CSASWTSYEQYF.

The CDR3 DNA sequence: TGTGCCACCAGCAGCTGGGACGGGTTGACCCAGCATTTT. Its protein product is CATSSWDGLTQHF. The chain recombines TRBV15 with TRBJ1-5, with a tentative D call TRBD1 (5 bases). V was pared by 3 bases and J by 11 bases, with 14 bases between. Germline V gives CDR1 LNHNV, CDR2 YYDKDF (reference sequence). The CDR3 spans 13 residues.

This clonotype occurred a few times. The chain links TRBV6-2 or TRBV6-3 to TRBJ2-7; TRBD1 agrees at 10 bases. The V segment lost 6 bases and the J segment 6 bases; nucleotides outside the gene matches: 8. The CDR3 length is 14 residues. The germline V gene encodes CDR1 MNHEY and CDR2 SVGEGT. The CDR3 sequence is CASSGDRGTGEQYF. For the CDR3, the DNA is TGTGCCAGCAGCGGGGACAGGGGAACGGGCGAGCAGTACTTC.

The chain employs TRBV7-3 and TRBJ2-5; 8 bases agree with TRBD1. Trimming took 2 bases from V and 9 from J; bases not matched to a gene: 8. CDR1 is SGHTA and CDR2 is FQGTGA in the germline V gene. The CDR3 has 14 residues. The CDR3 nucleotides read TGTGCCAGCAGCTTAGGACAGGGTGTAGGGGCCCAGTACTTC. The encoded protein is CASSLGQGVGAQYF.

V is TRBV4-1 and J is TRBJ1-4; D unclear. The CDR3 is 14 amino acids. CDR1 and CDR2 from the germline V gene are MGHRA and YSYEKL. Trimming left V 4 bases short and J 5 bases short, with 11 bases between. Written as DNA, the CDR3 is TGCGCCAGCAGCCGCCGGACCGTCAATGAAAAACTGTTTTTT. This codes for CASSRRTVNEKLFF.

This clonotype occurred many times. V gene TRBV5-1 combines with J gene TRBJ2-2; 8 positions match TRBD2. CDR3 length equals 17 residues. Per the germline V gene, CDR1 is SGHRS and CDR2 is YFSETQ. J was trimmed by 3 bases and V by 1 base; bases with no gene match: 8. The DNA for the CDR3 is TGCGCCAGCAGCTTGTACCATCGGGGGGGCGACACCGGGGAGCTGTTTTTT. Its protein product is CASSLYHRGGDTGELFF.

This clonotype was recorded a few times. The chain uses TRBV18 and TRBJ1-1, with 12 positions matching TRBD1. The J segment lost 3 bases and the V segment lost 6 bases, leaving 11 bases of the junction unmatched. The CDR3 is made up of 17 amino acids. In germline, CDR1 is KGHSH, CDR2 LQKENI. In DNA, the CDR3 is TGTGCCAGCTCTCATCGCCCGGGACAGGGGGCTGACACTGAAGCTTTCTTT. Residues: CASSHRPGQGADTEAFF.

Many counts were recorded for this clonotype. The chain employs TRBV29-1 and TRBJ2-7, with 7 bases lining up with TRBD2. The ends lost 7 bases at V and 3 bases at J; junction bases unmatched: 6. The germline V gene encodes CDR1 SQVTM and CDR2 ANQGSEA. The CDR3 runs to 12 residues. The CDR3 sequence: CSARGEGYEQYF. In DNA form, the CDR3 reads TGCAGCGCACGAGGGGAGGGCTACGAGCAGTACTTC.

This clonotype was counted between two and nine times. The chain is built from TRBV5-1 and TRBJ2-7; 9 positions match TRBD1. Germline lookup yields CDR1 SGHRS and CDR2 YFSETQ. Trimming cost V 3 bases and J 5 bases; bases outside gene matches: 9. The CDR3 loop spans 15 amino acids. CDR3 bases: TGCGCCAGCAGCTCCCCGGGACAGGGCATCCACGAGCAGTACTTC. This codes for CASSSPGQGIHEQYF.

This clonotype has a handful of counts. The rearrangement uses TRBV24-1 and TRBJ1-2, with 7 bases aligning to TRBD1. The junction had 16 bases not matched to a gene; V was cut back by 7 bases and J by 0 bases. The CDR3 sequence is 18 residues long. Germline loops: CDR1 KGHDR, CDR2 SFDVKD. The CDR3 spells CATRIDYTGTETNYGYTF. CDR3 DNA sequence: TGTGCCACCAGGATCGATTATACCGGGACAGAGACTAACTATGGCTACACCTTC.

This clonotype has a count of ten or more. V and J are TRBV20-1 and TRBJ2-5; TRBD2 matches at 9 bases. The germline CDR1 and CDR2 sequences are DFQATT and SNEGSKA (reference sequence). CDR3 length: 14 residues. The CDR3 here is CSAGTSPDGGTQYF. CDR3 DNA: TGCAGCGCCGGGACTAGCCCTGATGGAGGGACCCAGTACTTC.

This clonotype was picked up a small number of times. The chain joins TRBV6-2 or TRBV6-3 to TRBJ2-7; TRBD2 matches at 7 bases. This CDR3 has 12 amino acids. Germline values: CDR1 MNHEY, CDR2 SVGEGT. V lost 6 bases and J lost 7; bases outside the gene matches: 6. CDR3 sequence (DNA): TGTGCCAGCAGGAGACTAGCAAGGGAGCAGTACTTC. Protein sequence: CASRRLAREQYF.